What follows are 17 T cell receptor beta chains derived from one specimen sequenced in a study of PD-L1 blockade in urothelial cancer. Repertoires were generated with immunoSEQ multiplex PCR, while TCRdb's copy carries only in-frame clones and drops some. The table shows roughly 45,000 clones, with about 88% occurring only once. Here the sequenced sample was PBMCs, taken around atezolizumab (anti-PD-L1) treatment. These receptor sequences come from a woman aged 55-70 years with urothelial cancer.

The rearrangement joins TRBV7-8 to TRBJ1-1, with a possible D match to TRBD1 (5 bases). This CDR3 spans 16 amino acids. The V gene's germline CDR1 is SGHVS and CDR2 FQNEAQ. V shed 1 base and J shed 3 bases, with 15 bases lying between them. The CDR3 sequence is CASSLVSGRMDTEAFF. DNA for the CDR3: TGTGCCAGCAGCTTAGTCTCAGGGCGTATGGACACTGAAGCTTTCTTT. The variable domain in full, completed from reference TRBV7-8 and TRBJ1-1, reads GAGVSQSPRYKVAKRGQDVALRCDPISGHVSLFWYQQALGQGPEFLTYFQNEAQLDKSGLPSDRFFAERPEGSVSTLKIQRTQQEDSAVYLCASSLVSGRMDTEAFFGQGTRLTVV.

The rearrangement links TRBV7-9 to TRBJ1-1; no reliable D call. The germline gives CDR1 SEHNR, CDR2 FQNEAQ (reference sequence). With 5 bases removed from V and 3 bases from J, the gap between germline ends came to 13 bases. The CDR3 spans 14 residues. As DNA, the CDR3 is TGTGCCAGCAGCCTCCAGGCTATGGACACTGAAGCTTTCTTT. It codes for CASSLQAMDTEAFF.

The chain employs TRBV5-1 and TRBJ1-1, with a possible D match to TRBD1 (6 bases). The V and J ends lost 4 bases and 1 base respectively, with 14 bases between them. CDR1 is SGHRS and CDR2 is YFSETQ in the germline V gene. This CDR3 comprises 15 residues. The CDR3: CASSTSTGSNTEAFF. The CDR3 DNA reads TGCGCCAGCAGCACCTCGACAGGTTCGAACACTGAAGCTTTCTTT. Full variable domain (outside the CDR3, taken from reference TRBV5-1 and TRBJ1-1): KAGVTQTPRYLIKTRGQQVTLSCSPISGHRSVSWYQQTPGQGLQFLFEYFSETQRNKGNFPGRFSGRQFSNSRSEMNVSTLELGDSALYLCASSTSTGSNTEAFFGQGTRLTVV.

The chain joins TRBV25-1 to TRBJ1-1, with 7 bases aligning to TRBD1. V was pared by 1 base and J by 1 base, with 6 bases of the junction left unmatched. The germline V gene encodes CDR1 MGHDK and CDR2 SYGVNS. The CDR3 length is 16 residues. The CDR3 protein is CASSESPGTENTEAFF. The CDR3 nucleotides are TGTGCCAGCAGTGAATCTCCCGGGACAGAGAACACTGAAGCTTTCTTT.

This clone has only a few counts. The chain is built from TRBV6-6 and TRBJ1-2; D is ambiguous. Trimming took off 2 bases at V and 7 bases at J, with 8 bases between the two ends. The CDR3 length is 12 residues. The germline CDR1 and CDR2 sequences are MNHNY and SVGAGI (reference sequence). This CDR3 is CASSYEVSGYTF. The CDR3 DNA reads TGTGCCAGCAGTTACGAGGTTTCTGGCTACACCTTC.

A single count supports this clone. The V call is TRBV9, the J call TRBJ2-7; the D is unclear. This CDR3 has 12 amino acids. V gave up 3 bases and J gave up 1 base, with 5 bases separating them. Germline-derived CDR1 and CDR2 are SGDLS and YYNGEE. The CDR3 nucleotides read TGTGCCAGCAGCGGAGATTCCTACGAGCAGTACTTC. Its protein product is CASSGDSYEQYF.

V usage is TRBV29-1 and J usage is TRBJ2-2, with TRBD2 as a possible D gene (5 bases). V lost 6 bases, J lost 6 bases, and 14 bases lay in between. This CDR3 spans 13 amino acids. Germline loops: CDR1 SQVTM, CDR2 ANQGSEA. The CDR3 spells CSVAGLMAGELFF. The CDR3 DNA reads TGCAGCGTGGCGGGCCTTATGGCCGGGGAGCTGTTTTTT.

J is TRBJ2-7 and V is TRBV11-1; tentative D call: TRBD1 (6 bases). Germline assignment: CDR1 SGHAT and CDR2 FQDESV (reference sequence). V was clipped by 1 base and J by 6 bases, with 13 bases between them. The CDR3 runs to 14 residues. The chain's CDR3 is CASSLVRGHGEQYF. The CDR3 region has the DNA TGTGCCAGCAGCTTAGTCAGGGGCCATGGCGAGCAGTACTTC.

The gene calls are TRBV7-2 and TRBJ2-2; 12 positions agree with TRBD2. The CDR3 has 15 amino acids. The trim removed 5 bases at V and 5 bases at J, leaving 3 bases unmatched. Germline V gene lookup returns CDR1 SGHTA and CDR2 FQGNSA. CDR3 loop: CASSLLAGGTGELFF. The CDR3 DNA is TGTGCCAGCAGCCTCCTAGCGGGAGGGACCGGGGAGCTGTTTTTT.

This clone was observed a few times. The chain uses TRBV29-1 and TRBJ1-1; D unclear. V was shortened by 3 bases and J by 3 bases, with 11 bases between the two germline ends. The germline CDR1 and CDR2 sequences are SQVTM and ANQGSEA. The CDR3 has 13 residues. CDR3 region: CSVDDRRDTEAFF. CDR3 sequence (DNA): TGCAGCGTTGATGACCGGCGGGACACTGAAGCTTTCTTT.

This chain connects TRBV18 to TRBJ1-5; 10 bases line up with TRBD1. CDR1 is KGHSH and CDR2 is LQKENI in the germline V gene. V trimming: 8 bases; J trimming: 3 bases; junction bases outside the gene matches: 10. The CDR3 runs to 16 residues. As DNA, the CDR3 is TGTGCCAGCGCCAGGGGGGACAGGGGTCTCAATCAGCCCCAGCATTTT. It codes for CASARGDRGLNQPQHF.

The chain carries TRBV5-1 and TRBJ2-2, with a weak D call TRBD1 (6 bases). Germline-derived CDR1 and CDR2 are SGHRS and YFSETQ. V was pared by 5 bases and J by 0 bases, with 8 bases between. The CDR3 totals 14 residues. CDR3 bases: TGCGCCAGCAGGCAGGGGTCGAACACCGGGGAGCTGTTTTTT. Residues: CASRQGSNTGELFF.

This CDR3 reads CASSFGTSILEQFF. CDR3 DNA sequence: TGTGCCAGCAGCTTCGGGACTAGTATTCTTGAGCAGTTCTTC. This chain connects TRBV13 to TRBJ2-1; 8 positions agree with TRBD2. Germline CDR1 and CDR2: PRHDT and FYEKMQ (reference sequence). CDR3 size: 14 residues. V gave up 3 bases and J gave up 9 bases; unmatched junction bases: 7. The whole variable domain, remainder taken from reference TRBV13 and TRBJ2-1, is AAGVIQSPRHLIKEKRETATLKCYPIPRHDTVYWYQQGPGQDPQFLISFYEKMQSDKGSIPDRFSAQQFSDYHSELNMSSLELGDSALYFCASSFGTSILEQFFGPGTRLTVL.

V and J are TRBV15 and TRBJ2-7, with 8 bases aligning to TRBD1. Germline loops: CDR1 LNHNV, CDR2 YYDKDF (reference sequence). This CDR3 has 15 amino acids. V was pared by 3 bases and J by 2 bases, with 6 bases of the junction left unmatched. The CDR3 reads CATSRDRARTYEQYF. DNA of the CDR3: TGTGCCACCAGCAGGGACAGGGCTAGGACCTACGAGCAGTACTTC.

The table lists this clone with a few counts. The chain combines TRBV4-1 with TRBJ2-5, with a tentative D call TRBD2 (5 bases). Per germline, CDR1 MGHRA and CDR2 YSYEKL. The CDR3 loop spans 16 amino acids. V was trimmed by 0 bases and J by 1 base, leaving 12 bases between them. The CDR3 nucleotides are TGCGCCAGCAGCCAAGATGGCCACCGGGGCCAAGAGACCCAGTACTTC. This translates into CASSQDGHRGQETQYF.

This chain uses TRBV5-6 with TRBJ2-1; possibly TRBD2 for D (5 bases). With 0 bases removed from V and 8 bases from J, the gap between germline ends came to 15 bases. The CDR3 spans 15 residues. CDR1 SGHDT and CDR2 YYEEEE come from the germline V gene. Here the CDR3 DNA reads TGTGCCAGCAGCTTGGAAGCGGTCCCGGCCCATGAGCAGTTCTTC. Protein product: CASSLEAVPAHEQFF.

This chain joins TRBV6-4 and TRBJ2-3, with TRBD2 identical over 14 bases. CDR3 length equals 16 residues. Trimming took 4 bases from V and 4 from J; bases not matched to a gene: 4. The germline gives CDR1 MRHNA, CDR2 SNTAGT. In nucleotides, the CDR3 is TGTGCCAGCAGTGCCGGGACTAGCGGGGGCTCAGATACGCAGTATTTT. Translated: CASSAGTSGGSDTQYF.